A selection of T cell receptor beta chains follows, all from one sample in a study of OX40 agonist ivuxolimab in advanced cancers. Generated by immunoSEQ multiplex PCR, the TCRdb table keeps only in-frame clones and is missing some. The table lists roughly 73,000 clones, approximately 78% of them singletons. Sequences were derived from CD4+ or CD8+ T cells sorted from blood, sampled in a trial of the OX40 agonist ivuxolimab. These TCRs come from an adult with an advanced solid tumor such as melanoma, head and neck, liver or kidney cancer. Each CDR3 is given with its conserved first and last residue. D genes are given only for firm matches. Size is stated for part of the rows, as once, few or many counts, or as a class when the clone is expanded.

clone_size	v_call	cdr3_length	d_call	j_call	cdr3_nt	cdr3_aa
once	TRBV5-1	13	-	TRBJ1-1	TGCGCCAGCAGCTTGGAGGTGAACACTGAAGCTTTCTTT	CASSLEVNTEAFF
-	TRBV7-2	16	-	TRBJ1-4	TGTGCCAGCAGCTTAATTCAGGGTGCAACTAATGAAAAACTGTTTTTT	CASSLIQGATNEKLFF
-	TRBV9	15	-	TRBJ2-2	TGTGCCAGCAGCCCCTGGACTACCCAAACCGGGGAGCTGTTTTTT	CASSPWTTQTGELFF
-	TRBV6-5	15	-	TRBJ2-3	TGTGCCAGCAGTTACTTGCAGCCTAGCACAGATACGCAGTATTTT	CASSYLQPSTDTQYF
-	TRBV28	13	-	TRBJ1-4	TGTGCCAGCAGGGACAGTACTAATGAAAAACTGTTTTTT	CASRDSTNEKLFF
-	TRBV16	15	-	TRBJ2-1	TGTGCCAGCAGCCGTAAAATGCCATTCCCGGGGGAGCAGTTCTTC	CASSRKMPFPGEQFF
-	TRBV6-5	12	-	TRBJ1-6	TGTGCCAGCACGGACGGGGGGAAGCCCCTCCACTTT	CASTDGGKPLHF
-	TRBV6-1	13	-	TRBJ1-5	TGTGCCAGCACGGGCAGCAAGAATCAGCCCCAGCATTTT	CASTGSKNQPQHF
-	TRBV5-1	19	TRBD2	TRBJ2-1	TGCGCCAGCAGCTTGGGTACTAGCGGGGGGCTCAGCTCCTACAATGAGCAGTTCTTC	CASSLGTSGGLSSYNEQFF
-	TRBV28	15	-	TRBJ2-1	TGTGCCAGCAGTTTACAAGTTGCAGGTTACGATGAGCAGTTCTTC	CASSLQVAGYDEQFF
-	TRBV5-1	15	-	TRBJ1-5	TGCGCCAGCAGCCCCAGGGAGGGGGTCAATCAGCCCCAGCATTTT	CASSPREGVNQPQHF
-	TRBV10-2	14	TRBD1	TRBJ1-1	TGCGCCAGCAGTGCGGACAGGGGGCGCGGTGAAGCTTTCTTT	CASSADRGRGEAFF
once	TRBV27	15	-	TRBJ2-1	TGTGCCAGCAGTGGAACCGGGACTTCAGTAGGTGAGCAGTTCTTC	CASSGTGTSVGEQFF
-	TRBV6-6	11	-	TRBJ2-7	TGTGCCAGCAGCCCCCAGAACGAGCAGTACTTC	CASSPQNEQYF
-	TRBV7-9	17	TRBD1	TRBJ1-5	TGTGCCAGCAGCTTCGTCGGACAGGGGACGAGCAATCAGCCCCAGCATTTT	CASSFVGQGTSNQPQHF
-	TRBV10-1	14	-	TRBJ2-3	TGCGCCAGCAGCCAAACTACTAGCACAGATACGCAGTATTTT	CASSQTTSTDTQYF
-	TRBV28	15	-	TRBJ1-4	TGTGCCAGCAGTTCCCCAACAGGGATTAATGAAAAACTGTTTTTT	CASSSPTGINEKLFF
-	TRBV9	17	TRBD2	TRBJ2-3	TGTGCCAGCAGCTTCCCTCTAGCGGGGGGATCCACAGATACGCAGTATTTT	CASSFPLAGGSTDTQYF
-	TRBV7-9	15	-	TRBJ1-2	TGTGCCAGCAGCGTTACAGGGCTCGCTAACTATGGCTACACCTTC	CASSVTGLANYGYTF
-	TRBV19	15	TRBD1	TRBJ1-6	TGTGCCAGTAGACTGGGACAGGGTAACAATTCACCCCTCCACTTT	CASRLGQGNNSPLHF
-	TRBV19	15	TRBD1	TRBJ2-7	TGTGCCAGTACCCACGGGCAGGGGGCTTCCCACGAGCAGTACTTC	CASTHGQGASHEQYF
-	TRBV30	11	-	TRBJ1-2	TGTGCCTGGGGGGGGGCCTATGGCTACACCTTC	CAWGGAYGYTF
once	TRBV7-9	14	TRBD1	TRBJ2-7	TGTGCCAGCAATCCCCGAGACAGGGGCTACGAGCAGTACTTC	CASNPRDRGYEQYF
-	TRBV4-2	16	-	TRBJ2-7	TGTGCCAGCAGCCAAGTCTCCGTCCGCGAAGGGGACGAGCAGTACTTC	CASSQVSVREGDEQYF
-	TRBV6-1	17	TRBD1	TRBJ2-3	TGTGCCAGCAGTGAAGCAGGCTGGGGACAGGTCACAGATACGCAGTATTTT	CASSEAGWGQVTDTQYF
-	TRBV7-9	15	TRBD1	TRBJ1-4	TGTGCCAGCAGCTTAGTGCCAGGGGGCTCTGAAAAACTGTTTTTT	CASSLVPGGSEKLFF
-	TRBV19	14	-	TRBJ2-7	TGTGCCAGTAGCCCTAGGGCGGCCTCCTACGAGCAGTACTTC	CASSPRAASYEQYF
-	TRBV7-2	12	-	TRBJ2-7	TGTGCCAGCAGCTTGGTCGCACCCGAGCAGTACTTC	CASSLVAPEQYF
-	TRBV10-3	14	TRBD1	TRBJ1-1	TGTGCCATCAGGCCGGGACAGGGGGCAGATGAAGCTTTCTTT	CAIRPGQGADEAFF